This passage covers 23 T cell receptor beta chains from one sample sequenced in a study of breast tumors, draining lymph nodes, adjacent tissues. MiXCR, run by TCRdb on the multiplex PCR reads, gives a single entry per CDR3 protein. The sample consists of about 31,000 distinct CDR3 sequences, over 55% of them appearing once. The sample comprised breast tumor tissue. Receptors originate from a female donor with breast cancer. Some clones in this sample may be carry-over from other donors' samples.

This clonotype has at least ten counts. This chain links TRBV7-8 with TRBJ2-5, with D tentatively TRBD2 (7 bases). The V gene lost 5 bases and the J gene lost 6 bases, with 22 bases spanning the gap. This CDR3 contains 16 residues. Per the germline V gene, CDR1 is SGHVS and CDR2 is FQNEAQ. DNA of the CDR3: TGTGCCAGCAGCCTCATTGGGGGGGGGGCCGTAAAGACCCAGTACTTC. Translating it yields CASSLIGGGAVKTQYF.

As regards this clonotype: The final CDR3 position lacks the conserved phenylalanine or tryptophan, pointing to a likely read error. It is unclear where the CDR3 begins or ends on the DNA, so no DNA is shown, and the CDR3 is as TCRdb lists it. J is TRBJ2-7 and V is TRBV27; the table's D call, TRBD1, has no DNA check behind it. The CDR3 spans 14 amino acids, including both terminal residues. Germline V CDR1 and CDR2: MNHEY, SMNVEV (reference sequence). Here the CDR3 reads CASGPGTGGFEQYY.

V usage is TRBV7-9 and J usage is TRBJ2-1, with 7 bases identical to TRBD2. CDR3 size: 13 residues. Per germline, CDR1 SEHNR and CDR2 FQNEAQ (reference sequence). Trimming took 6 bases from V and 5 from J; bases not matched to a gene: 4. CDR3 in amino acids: CASSPGLDNEQFF. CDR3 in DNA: TGTGCCAGCAGTCCCGGACTAGACAATGAGCAGTTCTTC.

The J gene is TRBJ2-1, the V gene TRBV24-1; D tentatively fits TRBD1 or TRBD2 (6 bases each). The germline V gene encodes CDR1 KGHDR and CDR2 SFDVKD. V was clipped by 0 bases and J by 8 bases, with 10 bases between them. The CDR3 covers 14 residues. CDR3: CATSDLGGGHEQFF. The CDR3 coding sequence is TGTGCCACCAGTGATTTGGGAGGGGGGCATGAGCAGTTCTTC.

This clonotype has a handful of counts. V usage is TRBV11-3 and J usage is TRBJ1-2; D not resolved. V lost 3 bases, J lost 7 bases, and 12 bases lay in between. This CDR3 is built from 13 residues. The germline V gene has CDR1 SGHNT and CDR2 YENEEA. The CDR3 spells CASSLGGYSGYTF. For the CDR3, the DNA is TGTGCCAGCAGCTTGGGAGGGTATTCTGGCTACACCTTC. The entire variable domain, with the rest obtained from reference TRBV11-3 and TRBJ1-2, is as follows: EAGVVQSPRYKIIEKKQPVAFWCNPISGHNTLYWYLQNLGQGPELLIRYENEEAVDDSQLPKDRFSAERLKGVDSTLKIQPAELGDSAVYLCASSLGGYSGYTFGSGTRLTVV.

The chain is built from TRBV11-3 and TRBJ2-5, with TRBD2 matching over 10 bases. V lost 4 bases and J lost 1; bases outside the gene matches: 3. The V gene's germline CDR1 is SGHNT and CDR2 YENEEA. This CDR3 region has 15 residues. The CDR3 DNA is TGTGCCAGCAGCTCGAAGCGGGAGGGCCAAGAGACCCAGTACTTC. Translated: CASSSKREGQETQYF.

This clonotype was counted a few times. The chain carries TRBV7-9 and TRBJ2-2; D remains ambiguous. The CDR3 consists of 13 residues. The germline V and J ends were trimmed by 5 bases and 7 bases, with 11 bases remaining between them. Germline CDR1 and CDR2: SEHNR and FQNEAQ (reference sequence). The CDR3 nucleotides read TGTGCCAGCAGCAATCGACACCTCGGGGAGCTGTTTTTT. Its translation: CASSNRHLGELFF.

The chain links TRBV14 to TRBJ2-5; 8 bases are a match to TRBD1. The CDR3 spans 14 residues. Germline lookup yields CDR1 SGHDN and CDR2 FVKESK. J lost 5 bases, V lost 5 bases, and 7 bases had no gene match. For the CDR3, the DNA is TGTGCCAGCAGCATATGGACAGGGTCCGAGACCCAGTACTTC. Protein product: CASSIWTGSETQYF.

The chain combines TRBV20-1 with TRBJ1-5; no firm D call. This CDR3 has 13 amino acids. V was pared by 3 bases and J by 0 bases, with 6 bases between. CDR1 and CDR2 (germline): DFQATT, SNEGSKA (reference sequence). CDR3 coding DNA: TGCAGTGCTAGGGCGAATAGCAATCAGCCCCAGCATTTT. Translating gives CSARANSNQPQHF.

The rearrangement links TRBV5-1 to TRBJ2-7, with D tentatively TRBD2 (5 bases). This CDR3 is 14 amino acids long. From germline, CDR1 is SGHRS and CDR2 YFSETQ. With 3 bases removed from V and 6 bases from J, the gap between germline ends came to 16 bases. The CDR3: CASSSVPGKLEQYF. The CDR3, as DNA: TGCGCCAGCAGCTCCGTACCCGGGAAACTCGAGCAGTACTTC.

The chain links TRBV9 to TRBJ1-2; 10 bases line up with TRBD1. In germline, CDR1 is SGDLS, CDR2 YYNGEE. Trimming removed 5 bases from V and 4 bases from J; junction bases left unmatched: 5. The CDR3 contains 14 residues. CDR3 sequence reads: CASRGGQGSYGYTF. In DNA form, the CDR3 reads TGTGCCAGCAGGGGGGGACAGGGGAGCTATGGCTACACCTTC.

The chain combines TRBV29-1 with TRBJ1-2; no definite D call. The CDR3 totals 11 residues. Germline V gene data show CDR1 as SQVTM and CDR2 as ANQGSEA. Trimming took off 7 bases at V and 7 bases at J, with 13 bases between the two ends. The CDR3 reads CSAAVGGGYTF. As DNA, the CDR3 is TGCAGCGCTGCGGTGGGTGGTGGCTACACCTTC.

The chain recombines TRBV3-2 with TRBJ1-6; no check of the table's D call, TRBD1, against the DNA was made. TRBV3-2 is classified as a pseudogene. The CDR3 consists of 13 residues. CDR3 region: CASGTGSNSPLHF. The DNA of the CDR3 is TGTGCCAGTGGGACAGGGAGTAATTCACCCCTCCACTTT.

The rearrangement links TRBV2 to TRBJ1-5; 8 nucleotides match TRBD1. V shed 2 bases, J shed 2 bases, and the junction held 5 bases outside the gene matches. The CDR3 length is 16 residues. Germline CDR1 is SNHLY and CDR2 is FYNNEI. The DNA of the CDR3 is TGTGCCAGCAGTGAAACAGGGGGTGTAGGCAATCAGCCCCAGCATTTT. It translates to CASSETGGVGNQPQHF. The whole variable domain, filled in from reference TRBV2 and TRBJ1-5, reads EPEVTQTPSHQVTQMGQEVILRCVPISNHLYFYWYRQILGQKVEFLVSFYNNEISEKSEIFDDQFSVERPDGSNFTLKIRSTKLEDSAMYFCASSETGGVGNQPQHFGDGTRLSIL.

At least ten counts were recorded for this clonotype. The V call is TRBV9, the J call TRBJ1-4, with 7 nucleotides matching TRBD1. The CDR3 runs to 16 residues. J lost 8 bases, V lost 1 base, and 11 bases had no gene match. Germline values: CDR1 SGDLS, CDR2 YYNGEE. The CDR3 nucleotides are TGTGCCAGCAGCGTAAGGGTAGACAGGGAAGAGGAAAAACTGTTTTTT. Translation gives CASSVRVDREEEKLFF.

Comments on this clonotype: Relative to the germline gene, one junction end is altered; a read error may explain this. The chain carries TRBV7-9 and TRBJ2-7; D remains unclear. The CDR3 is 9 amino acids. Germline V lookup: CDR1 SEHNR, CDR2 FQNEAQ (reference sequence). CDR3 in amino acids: CASSLIQHF. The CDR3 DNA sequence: TGTGCCAGCAGCTTAATCCAGCACTTC.

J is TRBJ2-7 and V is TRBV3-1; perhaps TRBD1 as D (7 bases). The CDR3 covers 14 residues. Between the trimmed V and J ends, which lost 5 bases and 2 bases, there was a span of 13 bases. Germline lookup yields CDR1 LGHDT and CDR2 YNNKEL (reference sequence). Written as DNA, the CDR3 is TGTGCCAGCAGCGACACAGGGGAGGCCTACGAGCAGTACTTC. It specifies CASSDTGEAYEQYF.

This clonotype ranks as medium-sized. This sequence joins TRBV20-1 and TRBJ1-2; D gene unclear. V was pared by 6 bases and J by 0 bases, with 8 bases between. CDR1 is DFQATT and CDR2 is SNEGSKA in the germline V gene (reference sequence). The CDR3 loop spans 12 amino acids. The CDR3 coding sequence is TGCAGTGCCACAAGCCCTAACTATGGCTACACCTTC. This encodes CSATSPNYGYTF.

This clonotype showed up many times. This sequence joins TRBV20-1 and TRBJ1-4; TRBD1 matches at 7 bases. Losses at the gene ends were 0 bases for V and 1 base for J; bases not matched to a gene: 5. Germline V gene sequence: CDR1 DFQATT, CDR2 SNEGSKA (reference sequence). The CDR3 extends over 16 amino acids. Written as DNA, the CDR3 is TGCAGTGCTAGAGACATACCAGGGGGAACTAATGAAAAACTGTTTTTT. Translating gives CSARDIPGGTNEKLFF.

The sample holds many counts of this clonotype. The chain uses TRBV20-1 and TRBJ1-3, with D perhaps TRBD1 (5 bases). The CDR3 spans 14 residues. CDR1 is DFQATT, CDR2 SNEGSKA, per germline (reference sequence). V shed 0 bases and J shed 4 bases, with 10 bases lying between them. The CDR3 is CSARDSGTGNTIYF. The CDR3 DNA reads TGCAGTGCTAGAGATTCGGGGACCGGAAACACCATATATTTT.

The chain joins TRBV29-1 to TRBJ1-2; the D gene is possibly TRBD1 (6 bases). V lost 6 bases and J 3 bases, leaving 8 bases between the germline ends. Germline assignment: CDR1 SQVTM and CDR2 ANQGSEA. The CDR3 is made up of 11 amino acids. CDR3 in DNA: TGCAGCGTGTACAGGGACTATGGCTACACCTTC. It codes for CSVYRDYGYTF.

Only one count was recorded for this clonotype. CDR3: CSARDHDRGRREQFF. CDR3 in DNA: TGCAGTGCTAGAGACCACGACAGGGGGCGGCGTGAGCAGTTCTTC. The chain combines TRBV20-1 with TRBJ2-1, with 10 nucleotides matching TRBD1. Germline V CDR1 and CDR2: DFQATT, SNEGSKA (reference sequence). The CDR3 contains 15 residues. V was clipped by 0 bases and J by 9 bases; unmatched bases: 8.

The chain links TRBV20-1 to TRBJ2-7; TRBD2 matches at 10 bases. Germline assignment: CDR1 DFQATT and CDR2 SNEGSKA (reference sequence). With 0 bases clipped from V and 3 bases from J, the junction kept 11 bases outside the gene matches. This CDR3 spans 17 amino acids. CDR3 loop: CSARDLRASGGVYEQYF. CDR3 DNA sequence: TGCAGTGCTAGAGATCTCAGGGCTAGCGGGGGAGTCTACGAGCAGTACTTC.